The 28 T cell receptor beta chains in this list originate from one sample, sequenced in a study of blood T cell repertoires in COVID-19. Using immunoSEQ multiplex PCR, the repertoire was profiled, and TCRdb retains in-frame clones only, with some absent. The table has roughly 99,000 clones, more than 80% seen once. The source material was peripheral blood. The receptors come from a man aged 40-49 years with active or convalescent COVID-19.

V gene TRBV2 combines with J gene TRBJ2-2, with 9 positions matching TRBD1. V was clipped by 4 bases and J by 6 bases; unmatched bases: 0. Germline V CDR1 and CDR2: SNHLY, FYNNEI. The CDR3 runs 13 residues. Here the CDR3 reads CASSGQGAGELFF. The DNA for the CDR3 is TGTGCCAGCAGTGGACAGGGGGCCGGGGAGCTGTTTTTT.

The chain has TRBV7-2 and TRBJ1-5; no reliable D call. The CDR3 loop spans 12 amino acids. Looked up from germline, CDR1 is SGHTA and CDR2 is FQGNSA. V dropped 5 bases and J dropped 6 bases, with 8 bases sitting between them. For the CDR3, the DNA is TGTGCCAGCAGCCGAGAAGCTCAGCCCCAGCATTTT. Amino acids: CASSREAQPQHF.

The genes are TRBV25-1 and TRBJ2-1, with D possibly TRBD1 on 6 matching bases. The CDR3 is 16 amino acids. In germline, CDR1 is MGHDK, CDR2 SYGVNS. Trimming left V 4 bases short and J 0 bases short, with 13 bases between. Here the CDR3 reads CASSGLTGLSYNEQFF. The CDR3 region has the DNA TGTGCCAGCAGTGGACTGACAGGCCTCTCCTACAATGAGCAGTTCTTC.

CDR3 amino acids: CASSYSGGAREQYF. The CDR3 DNA follows: TGTGCCAGCAGTTACTCAGGGGGGGCGCGTGAGCAGTACTTC. The rearrangement joins TRBV6-5 to TRBJ2-7; a possible D gene is TRBD2 (7 bases). The germline CDR1 and CDR2 sequences are MNHEY and SVGAGI. CDR3 size: 14 residues. Between the trimmed V and J ends, which lost 0 bases and 7 bases, there was a span of 13 bases.

This clone has only one observation. V usage is TRBV19 and J usage is TRBJ1-4, with D unresolved. This CDR3 is built from 14 residues. Trimming cost V 0 bases and J 1 base, with 3 bases left between them. Looked up from germline, CDR1 is LNHDA and CDR2 is SQIVND (reference sequence). The CDR3 coding sequence is TGTGCCAGTAGTATAGACGGAACTAATGAAAAACTGTTTTTT. Protein product: CASSIDGTNEKLFF.

V usage is TRBV7-6 and J usage is TRBJ2-3; the match to TRBD1 covers 9 bases. The CDR3 sequence is 15 residues long. The V and J ends lost 5 bases and 6 bases, in that order; junction bases with no gene match: 9. The germline CDR1 and CDR2 sequences are SGHVS and FNYEAQ. CDR3 amino acids: CASSQEGQGEDTQYF. As DNA, the CDR3 is TGTGCCAGCAGCCAAGAGGGACAGGGAGAGGATACGCAGTATTTT.

V and J are TRBV5-6 and TRBJ1-1, with D possibly TRBD1 on 5 matching bases. The ends were cut back, 4 bases at V and 1 base at J, with 11 bases in the middle. Germline assignment: CDR1 SGHDT and CDR2 YYEEEE. The CDR3 is 14 amino acids. The CDR3 coding sequence is TGTGCCAGCAGCCCAGGGCAGGGGAACACTGAAGCTTTCTTT. This translates into CASSPGQGNTEAFF. Complete variable domain (other parts from reference TRBV5-6 and TRBJ1-1): DAGVTQSPTHLIKTRGQQVTLRCSPKSGHDTVSWYQQALGQGPQFIFQYYEEEERQRGNFPDRFSGHQFPNYSSELNVNALLLGDSALYLCASSPGQGNTEAFFGQGTRLTVV.

The genes are TRBV11-2 and TRBJ1-2; TRBD1 is a possible D gene (5 bases). V lost 1 base and J 5 bases, leaving 14 bases between the germline ends. The CDR3 extends over 15 amino acids. CDR1 and CDR2 (germline): SGHAT, FQNNGV. The CDR3 sequence: CASSLAGQRKYGYTF. Written as DNA, the CDR3 is TGTGCCAGCAGCTTAGCTGGACAAAGAAAGTATGGCTACACCTTC.

The chain couples TRBV27 to TRBJ1-6; 8 nucleotides align to TRBD1. This CDR3 is 15 amino acids long. The germline V gene encodes CDR1 MNHEY and CDR2 SMNVEV (reference sequence). Trimming removed 2 bases from V and 5 bases from J; junction bases left unmatched: 2. CDR3 DNA sequence: TGTGCCAGCAGTTTAGAGGACAGGGATAATTCACCCCTCCACTTT. Protein product: CASSLEDRDNSPLHF.

The chain joins TRBV4-1 to TRBJ1-1; 7 positions agree with TRBD1. This CDR3 has 12 amino acids. V dropped 4 bases and J dropped 11; count of bases not matched to a gene: 7. Germline CDR1 reads MGHRA; CDR2 reads YSYEKL. The CDR3 protein is CASSLLGGRAFF. The CDR3 bases are TGCGCCAGCAGCCTACTAGGGGGCCGGGCTTTCTTT.

The V gene is TRBV6-5, the J gene TRBJ1-6; 7 bases agree with TRBD1. The V and J ends lost 4 bases and 6 bases, in that order; junction bases with no gene match: 9. Germline CDR1 reads MNHEY; CDR2 reads SVGAGI. The CDR3 is made up of 16 amino acids. The CDR3 DNA reads as TGTGCCAGCAGTTTTTCTCAGACAGGGAGTAATTCACCCCTCCACTTT. Its protein is CASSFSQTGSNSPLHF.

The chain uses TRBV14 and TRBJ2-3, with a tentative D call TRBD2 (6 bases). Per the germline V gene, CDR1 is SGHDN and CDR2 is FVKESK. This CDR3 is 16 amino acids long. Trimming removed 4 bases from V and 1 base from J, with 15 bases in between. CDR3: CASSPLGRGGTDTQYF. The CDR3 DNA is TGTGCCAGCAGCCCCTTAGGGCGGGGTGGCACAGATACGCAGTATTTT.

V usage is TRBV6-5 and J usage is TRBJ1-1; 8 nucleotides line up with TRBD1. From germline, CDR1 is MNHEY and CDR2 SVGAGI. Trimming took 4 bases from V and 10 from J; bases not matched to a gene: 5. CDR3 length: 12 residues. The CDR3 nucleotides read TGTGCCAGCAGTTCGAGGACAGGGAGAGCTTTCTTT. Translation gives CASSSRTGRAFF.

V usage is TRBV19 and J usage is TRBJ2-2; the D gene is possibly TRBD1 (6 bases). Trimming took off 4 bases at V and 6 bases at J, with 12 bases between the two ends. This CDR3 has 14 amino acids. Germline V CDR1 and CDR2: LNHDA, SQIVND (reference sequence). This CDR3 is CASSTQGRSGELFF. CDR3 nucleotide sequence: TGTGCCAGTAGTACCCAGGGGCGCTCCGGGGAGCTGTTTTTT.

CDR3 protein: CASSRLGGEKLFF. Here the CDR3 DNA reads TGTGCCAGCAGTCGTTTGGGAGGGGAAAAACTGTTTTTT. V and J are TRBV2 and TRBJ1-4; no clear D gene. V shed 5 bases and J shed 8 bases, with 12 bases lying between them. The CDR3 spans 13 residues. Germline V gene data show CDR1 as SNHLY and CDR2 as FYNNEI.

This chain uses TRBV10-3 with TRBJ2-5, with unresolved D. Germline V CDR1 and CDR2: ENHRY, SYGVKD. V lost 2 bases and J 9 bases, leaving 10 bases between the germline ends. The CDR3 totals 12 residues. The CDR3 DNA sequence: TGTGCCATCAGTGAGGACCCTCGGGCCCAGTACTTC. Amino acids: CAISEDPRAQYF.

V usage is TRBV10-3 and J usage is TRBJ2-5, with TRBD2 matching 12 bases. Trimming removed 7 bases from V and 5 bases from J; junction bases left unmatched: 5. The CDR3 is 14 residues long. The germline V gene has CDR1 ENHRY and CDR2 SYGVKD. CDR3 coding DNA: TGTGCCATCAAACGACTAGCGGGAGCGGAGACCCAGTACTTC. Translated, it gives CAIKRLAGAETQYF.

The chain combines TRBV19 with TRBJ1-2; D is unclear. The CDR3 covers 15 residues. V shed 7 bases and J shed 2 bases, with 17 bases lying between them. The germline V gene has CDR1 LNHDA and CDR2 SQIVND (reference sequence). The CDR3 protein is CASTKLSRGNYGYTF. For the CDR3, the DNA is TGTGCCAGTACCAAGCTATCCAGAGGAAACTATGGCTACACCTTC.

The chain is built from TRBV7-9 and TRBJ1-1; 9 positions match TRBD1. The ends lost 2 bases at V and 1 base at J; junction bases unmatched: 2. The CDR3 spans 15 residues. The germline V gene has CDR1 SEHNR and CDR2 FQNEAQ (reference sequence). CDR3 region: CASSLTGQGNTEAFF. CDR3 bases: TGTGCCAGCAGCTTAACGGGACAGGGGAACACTGAAGCTTTCTTT.

The chain combines TRBV6-1 with TRBJ2-1, with TRBD2 identical over 11 bases. The trim removed 2 bases at V and 8 bases at J, leaving 11 bases unmatched. This CDR3 is 17 amino acids long. Germline assignment: CDR1 MNHNS and CDR2 SASEGT. The CDR3 protein is CASSEIRPSGRIYEQFF. In nucleotides, the CDR3 is TGTGCCAGCAGTGAAATAAGGCCTAGCGGGAGGATCTATGAGCAGTTCTTC.

The rearrangement joins TRBV11-2 to TRBJ2-7, with a tentative D call TRBD1 (5 bases). This CDR3 contains 15 residues. Trimming removed 5 bases at V and 3 bases at J, with 17 bases between. Germline V gene sequence: CDR1 SGHAT, CDR2 FQNNGV. CDR3 in amino acids: CASSPGAGERYEQYF. The CDR3 DNA follows: TGTGCCAGCAGCCCTGGGGCAGGTGAGCGCTACGAGCAGTACTTC.

The V call is TRBV28, the J call TRBJ1-4; 9 nucleotides align to TRBD1. J lost 5 bases, V lost 6 bases, and 7 bases had no gene match. Per the germline V gene, CDR1 is MDHEN and CDR2 is SYDVKM. The CDR3 is made up of 15 amino acids. The chain's CDR3 is CASRKPGQGNEKLFF. The CDR3 nucleotides read TGTGCCAGCAGGAAGCCGGGACAGGGCAATGAAAAACTGTTTTTT.

This CDR3 reads CASLSAGNTIYF. CDR3 bases: TGTGCCAGCCTGAGCGCAGGAAACACCATATATTTT. The chain has TRBV3-1 (or the pseudogene TRBV3-2) and TRBJ1-3; no clear D gene. Germline CDR1 is LGHDT and CDR2 is YNNKEL (reference sequence). The V end was cut by 8 bases, the J end by 4 bases, with 9 bases between. There are 12 residues in the CDR3.

The chain is built from TRBV10-1 and TRBJ2-1, with 8 bases lining up with TRBD2. Germline CDR1 reads WNHNN; CDR2 reads SYGVQD (reference sequence). The trim removed 2 bases at V and 7 bases at J, leaving 13 bases unmatched. The CDR3 is 17 amino acids. The CDR3 sequence: CASSESQLAVMGNEQFF. As DNA, the CDR3 is TGCGCCAGCAGTGAGAGTCAACTAGCGGTCATGGGGAATGAGCAGTTCTTC.

This clone was seen only once. V and J are TRBV11-2 and TRBJ1-1; 8 bases line up with TRBD1. The V and J ends lost 5 bases and 6 bases, in that order; junction bases with no gene match: 8. Germline V gives CDR1 SGHAT, CDR2 FQNNGV. This CDR3 spans 14 amino acids. The CDR3 region is CASSASQGAAEAFF. In DNA, the CDR3 is TGTGCCAGCAGCGCAAGCCAGGGGGCTGCTGAAGCTTTCTTT.

The chain links TRBV21-1 to TRBJ1-4; the table's D call of TRBD1 was not tested on the DNA. TRBV21-1 is tagged as a pseudogene. The CDR3 loop spans 18 amino acids. Written as DNA, the CDR3 is TGTGCCAGCAGCAATGGCAGGGGGGAAAGAGTAGCTAATGAAAAACTGTTTTTT. Protein product: CASSNGRGERVANEKLFF.

This chain links TRBV27 with TRBJ1-5, with TRBD1 matching 7 bases. The CDR3 loop spans 14 amino acids. The V gene's germline CDR1 is MNHEY and CDR2 SMNVEV (reference sequence). J gave up 1 base and V 5 bases, and 2 bases lay outside the gene matches. CDR3 in amino acids: CASSLGGSNQPQHF. The CDR3, as DNA: TGTGCCAGCAGTCTAGGGGGCAGCAATCAGCCCCAGCATTTT.

The chain joins TRBV10-3 to TRBJ2-7; 7 bases are shared with TRBD1. With 3 bases clipped from V and 2 bases from J, the junction kept 7 bases outside the gene matches. Germline lookup yields CDR1 ENHRY and CDR2 SYGVKD. The CDR3 totals 15 residues. The CDR3 DNA is TGTGCCATCAGTGAACAAGGGGGCAGGGCCTACGAGCAGTACTTC. Amino acids: CAISEQGGRAYEQYF.